What follows describes a single T cell receptor (beta chain). The antigen is unknown. The CDR3 has 15 residues. V lost 2 bases, J lost 0 bases, and 8 bases lay in between. CDR1 KGHSY and CDR2 FQNENV come from the germline V gene. These data come from a study of identical twins. A universal primer site was incorporated via template switching, and the cDNA contained unique molecular identifiers. In TCRdb, the 5' RACE reads were re-called with MiXCR into one record per CDR3 protein. The sample yields 1.5 million to 2 million distinct CDR3 sequences, under 35% seen once. Study conclusions and caveats: Recombination models fit unrelated individuals' TCR alpha sharing but underestimated twins'. The study drew conclusions from cross-sectional statistical analysis, not from following the same donors.

The specimen sequenced was cord blood. The receptor comes from a newborn girl in good health. The chain is built from TRBV16 and TRBJ1-5; D not certain. In nucleotides, the CDR3 is TGTGCCAGCAGCCAAGAGGTCGGTAGCAATCAGCCCCAGCATTTT. Protein: CASSQEVGSNQPQHF.